The clone carrying this T cell receptor (beta chain) was detected only a few times. Other DNA sequences in the same sample also yield this CDR3. The data originate from a study of control samples from healthy donors and cancer patients. The method was immunoSEQ multiplex PCR; TCRdb's version includes in-frame clones alone and lacks a portion of them. Of 400,000 to 450,000 clones in the sample, roughly 90% were seen once. V was pared by 2 bases and J by 1 base, with 6 bases between. In germline, CDR1 is MNHEY, CDR2 SVGAGI. This CDR3 has 13 amino acids. This sequence originates from a man aged 35-49 years with head and neck cancer. Material for sequencing was PBMCs. V is TRBV6-5 and J is TRBJ2-7; perhaps TRBD2 as D (6 bases). CDR3 sequence reads: CASSYGGSYEQYF. For the CDR3, the DNA is TGTGCCAGCAGTTACGGGGGGTCCTACGAGCAGTACTTC.